The clone carrying this T cell receptor beta chain was observed a handful of times. This entry belongs to a study of T cell changes during pregnancy in multiple sclerosis. The protocol was immunoSEQ multiplex PCR, while the TCRdb copy is restricted to in-frame clones and leaves out a portion. The sample shows 91,000 or so clones, 80% to 95% of them seen only once. Trimming left V 2 bases short and J 0 bases short, with 13 bases between. Germline V gene sequence: CDR1 SSHAT, CDR2 FNYEAQ (reference sequence). This CDR3 spans 17 amino acids. The starting material was peripheral blood, obtained after pregnancy. The receptor was derived from a female donor with multiple sclerosis, enrolled in a pregnancy study. This chain joins TRBV7-7 and TRBJ2-2; tentatively, D is TRBD2 (7 bases). Here the CDR3 DNA reads TGTGCCAGCAGCTTATTCGGGGGGACAACGAACACCGGGGAGCTGTTTTTT. This codes for CASSLFGGTTNTGELFF.